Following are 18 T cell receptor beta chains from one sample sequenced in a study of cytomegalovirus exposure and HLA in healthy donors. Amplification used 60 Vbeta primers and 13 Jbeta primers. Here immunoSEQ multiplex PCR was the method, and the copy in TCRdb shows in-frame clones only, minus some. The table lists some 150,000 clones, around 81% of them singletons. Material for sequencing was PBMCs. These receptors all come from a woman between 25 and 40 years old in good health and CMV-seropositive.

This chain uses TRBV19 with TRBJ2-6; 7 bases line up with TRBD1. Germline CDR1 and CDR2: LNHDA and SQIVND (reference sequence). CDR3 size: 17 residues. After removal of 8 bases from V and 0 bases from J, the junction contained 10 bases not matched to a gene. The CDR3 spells CASQRGQTISGANVLTF. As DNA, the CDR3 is TGTGCCAGTCAAAGGGGACAGACAATCTCTGGGGCCAACGTCCTGACTTTC.

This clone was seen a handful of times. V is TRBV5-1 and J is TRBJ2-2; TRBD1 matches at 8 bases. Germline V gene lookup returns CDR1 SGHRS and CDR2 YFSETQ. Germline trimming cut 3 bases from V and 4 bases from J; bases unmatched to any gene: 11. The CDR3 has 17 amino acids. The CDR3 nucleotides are TGCGCCAGCAGCTCCCGGCTTAGGACAGGGCCCACCGGGGAGCTGTTTTTT. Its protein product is CASSSRLRTGPTGELFF.

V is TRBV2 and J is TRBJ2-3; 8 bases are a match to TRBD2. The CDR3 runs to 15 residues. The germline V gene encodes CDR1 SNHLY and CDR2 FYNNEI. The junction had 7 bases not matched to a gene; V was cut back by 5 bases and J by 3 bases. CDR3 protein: CASSKDSGVTDTQYF. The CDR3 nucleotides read TGTGCCAGCAGTAAGGATAGCGGGGTGACAGATACGCAGTATTTT.

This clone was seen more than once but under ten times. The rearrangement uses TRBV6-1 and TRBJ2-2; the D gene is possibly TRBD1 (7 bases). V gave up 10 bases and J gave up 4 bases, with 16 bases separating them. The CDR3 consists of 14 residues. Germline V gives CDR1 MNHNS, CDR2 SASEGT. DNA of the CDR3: TGTGCCACCAACCTCAGGGGGGCCACCGGGGAGCTGTTTTTT. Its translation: CATNLRGATGELFF.

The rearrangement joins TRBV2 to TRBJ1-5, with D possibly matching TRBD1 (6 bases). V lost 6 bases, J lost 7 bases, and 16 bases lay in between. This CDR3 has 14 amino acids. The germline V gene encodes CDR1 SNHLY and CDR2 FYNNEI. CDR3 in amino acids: CASREGGTRQPQHF. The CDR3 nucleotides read TGTGCCAGCAGGGAGGGGGGGACGAGGCAGCCCCAGCATTTT.

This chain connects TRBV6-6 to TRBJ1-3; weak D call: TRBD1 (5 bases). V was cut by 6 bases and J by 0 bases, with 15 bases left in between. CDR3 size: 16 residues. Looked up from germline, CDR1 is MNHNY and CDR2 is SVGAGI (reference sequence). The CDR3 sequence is CASSYKTGNSGNTIYF. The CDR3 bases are TGTGCCAGCAGCTATAAAACAGGAAACTCTGGAAACACCATATATTTT.

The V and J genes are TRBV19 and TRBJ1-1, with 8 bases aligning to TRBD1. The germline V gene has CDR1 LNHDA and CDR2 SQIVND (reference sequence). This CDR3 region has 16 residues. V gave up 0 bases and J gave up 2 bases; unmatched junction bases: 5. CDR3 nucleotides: TGTGCCAGTAGTATAGAGCTGACAGGGGTTAACACTGAAGCTTTCTTT. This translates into CASSIELTGVNTEAFF.

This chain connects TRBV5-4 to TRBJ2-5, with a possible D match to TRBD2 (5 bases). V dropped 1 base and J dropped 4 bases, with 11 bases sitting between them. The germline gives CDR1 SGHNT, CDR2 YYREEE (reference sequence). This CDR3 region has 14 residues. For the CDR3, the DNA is TGTGCCAGCAGCTTGCGCGGGTACGGAGAGACCCAGTACTTC. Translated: CASSLRGYGETQYF.

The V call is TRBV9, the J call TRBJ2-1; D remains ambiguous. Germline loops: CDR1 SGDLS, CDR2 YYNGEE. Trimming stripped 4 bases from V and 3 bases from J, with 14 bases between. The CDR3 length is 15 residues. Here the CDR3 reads CASSPDIRFYNEQFF. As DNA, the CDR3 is TGTGCCAGCAGCCCTGACATCCGATTCTACAATGAGCAGTTCTTC.

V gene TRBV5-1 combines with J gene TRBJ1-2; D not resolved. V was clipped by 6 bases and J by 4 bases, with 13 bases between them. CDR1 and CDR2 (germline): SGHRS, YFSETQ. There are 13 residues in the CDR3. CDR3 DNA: TGCGCCAGCAACTCCCTGAACGGCTATGGCTACACCTTC. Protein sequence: CASNSLNGYGYTF.

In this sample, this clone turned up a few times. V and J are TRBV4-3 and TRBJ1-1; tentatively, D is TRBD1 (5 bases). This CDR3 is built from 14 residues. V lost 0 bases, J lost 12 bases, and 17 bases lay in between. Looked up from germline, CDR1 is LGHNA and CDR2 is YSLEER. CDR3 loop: CASSQETRDHRPFF. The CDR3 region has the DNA TGCGCCAGCAGCCAAGAAACCAGGGATCACCGACCTTTCTTT.

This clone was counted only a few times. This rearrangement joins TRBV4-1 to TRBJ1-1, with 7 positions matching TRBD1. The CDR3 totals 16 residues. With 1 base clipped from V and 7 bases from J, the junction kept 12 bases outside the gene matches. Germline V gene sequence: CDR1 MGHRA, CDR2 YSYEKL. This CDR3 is CASSQVSGTEKFEAFF. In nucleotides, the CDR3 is TGCGCCAGCAGCCAAGTGTCCGGGACAGAAAAGTTTGAAGCTTTCTTT.

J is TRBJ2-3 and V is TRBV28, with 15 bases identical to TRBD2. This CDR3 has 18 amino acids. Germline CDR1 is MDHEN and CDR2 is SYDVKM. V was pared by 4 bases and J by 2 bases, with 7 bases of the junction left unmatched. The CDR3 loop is CASSSEGLAGGSTDTQYF. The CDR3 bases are TGTGCCAGCAGTTCAGAAGGACTAGCGGGGGGGTCCACAGATACGCAGTATTTT.

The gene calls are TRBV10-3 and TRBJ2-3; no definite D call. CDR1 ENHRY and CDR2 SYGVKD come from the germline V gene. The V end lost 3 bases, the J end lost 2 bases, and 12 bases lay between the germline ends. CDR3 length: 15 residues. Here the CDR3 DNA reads TGTGCCATCAGTGAACGACTCGAGATCACAGATACGCAGTATTTT. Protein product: CAISERLEITDTQYF.

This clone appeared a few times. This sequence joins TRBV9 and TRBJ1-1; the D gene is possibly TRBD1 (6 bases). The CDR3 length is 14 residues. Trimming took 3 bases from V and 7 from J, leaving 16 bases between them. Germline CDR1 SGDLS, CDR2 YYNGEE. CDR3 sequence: CASSATGNSLEAFF. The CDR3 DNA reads TGTGCCAGCAGCGCGACAGGAAATTCCCTTGAAGCTTTCTTT.

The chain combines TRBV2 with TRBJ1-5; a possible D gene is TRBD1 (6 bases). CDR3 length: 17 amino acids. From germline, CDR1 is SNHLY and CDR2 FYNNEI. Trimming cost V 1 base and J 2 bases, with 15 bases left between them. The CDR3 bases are TGTGCCAGCAGTGAAGACAGGGCGGTCAAGGGCAATCAGCCCCAGCATTTT. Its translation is CASSEDRAVKGNQPQHF.

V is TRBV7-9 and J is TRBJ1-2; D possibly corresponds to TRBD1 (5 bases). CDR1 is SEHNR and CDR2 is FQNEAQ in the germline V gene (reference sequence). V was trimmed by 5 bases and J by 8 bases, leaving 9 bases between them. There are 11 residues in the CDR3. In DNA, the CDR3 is TGTGCCAGCAGCCAAGGGGAAGGCTACACCTTC. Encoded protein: CASSQGEGYTF.

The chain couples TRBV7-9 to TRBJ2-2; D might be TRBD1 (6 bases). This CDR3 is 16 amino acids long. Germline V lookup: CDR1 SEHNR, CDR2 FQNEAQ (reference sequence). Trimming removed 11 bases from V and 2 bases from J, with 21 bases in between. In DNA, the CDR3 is TGTGCCGGAGAAGCGATACCGGGACAAAACACCGGGGAGCTGTTTTTT. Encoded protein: CAGEAIPGQNTGELFF.